This TCR beta chain was recorded in a study of blood T cell repertoires in COVID-19. Whole-study context: Nucleic acid was either cDNA or gDNA, and it came from T cells, B-cell-depleted T cells, or PBMCs.

Here immunoSEQ multiplex PCR was the method, and the copy in TCRdb shows in-frame clones only, minus some. The sample carries approximately 110,000 clones, about 75% recorded once. The CDR3 loop spans 14 amino acids. Germline-derived CDR1 and CDR2 are ENHRY and SYGVKD. Trimming left V 5 bases short and J 1 base short, with 11 bases between. The sequence was obtained from a woman in her seventies with acute or convalescent COVID-19. V is TRBV10-3 and J is TRBJ1-1, with a possible D match to TRBD1 (6 bases). The source material was peripheral blood. The CDR3 loop is CAISQTGQNTEAFF. Here the CDR3 DNA reads TGTGCCATCAGTCAGACAGGCCAGAACACTGAAGCTTTCTTT.